This paragraph reports one T cell receptor (beta chain). Its antigen is still unknown. Time point meaning: patch test 3, about 24 weeks after DPC sensitization. Treatment described: therapeutic diphenylcyclopropenone sensitization with weekly scalp DPC. TCRdb called the RACE reads again in MiXCR, with one record for every CDR3 protein. In the table there are around 70,000 distinct CDR3 sequences, around 10% of which are singletons. V was clipped by 3 bases and J by 5 bases, with 15 bases between them. CDR1 is DFQATT and CDR2 is SNEGSKA in the germline V gene (reference sequence). The length of the CDR3 is 14 residues. This specimen comes from a study of human T cells and chemical hapten exposure. The wider study: While the approximately 25-week study was under way, patients received diphenylcyclopropenone on the scalp every week. General study points: Large CDR3 similarity clusters arose significantly more often from expanded TCRs than from controls. With alopecia, donors may have immune responses unlike healthy people's.

This clonotype was obtained from a woman aged 45-65 years with alopecia areata. Some clones in this sample may be carry-over from other donors' samples. V and J are TRBV20-1 and TRBJ2-3; either TRBD1 or TRBD2 may fit D (5 bases each). Specimen: whole blood, collected in connection with sensitization to the hapten diphenylcyclopropenone (DPC). This chain's CDR3 is CSARGAGSGDTQYF. In DNA form, the CDR3 reads TGCAGTGCTAGGGGAGCAGGGAGCGGAGATACGCAGTATTTT.